This T cell receptor (beta chain) was captured in a study of T cell responses to AZD1222 COVID-19 vaccine. Across the whole study: Doses given second, at about 4 or about 12 weeks, were pooled.

With regard to this clone: Antigen specificity is unknown.

CDR1 and CDR2 from the germline V gene are MNHEY and SVGEGT. Trimming took off 0 bases at V and 3 bases at J, with 5 bases between the two ends. The CDR3 extends over 13 amino acids. Findings and limits, study-wide: In a largely white British group with more females than males, clonal diversity was possibly underestimated. Spike-specific TCR repertoires showed rising breadth and depth after two AZD1222 doses.

Clones were sequenced by immunoSEQ multiplex PCR, and TCRdb holds only the in-frame ones, with some missing. The sample holds about 120,000 clones, about 90% seen once. The material was peripheral blood, obtained on day 0 of AZD1222 vaccination. The source is an adult in good health. This chain connects TRBV6-2 or TRBV6-3 to TRBJ1-1; D ambiguous. CDR3 DNA: TGTGCCAGCAGTTACTCTATCTACACTGAAGCTTTCTTT. It is translated as CASSYSIYTEAFF.